Reported below is one T cell receptor beta chain. What it binds is not known. TCRdb keeps only in-frame clones here, not all; method: immunoSEQ multiplex PCR. The table shows more than 2,000,000 clones, with approximately 94% occurring only once. This sample is part of a study of shared clonotypes between healthy human individuals. The study's findings and limits: The study sampled only blood, and tissue repertoires likely differ.

The TCR comes from a young man in good health. Sequenced sample: naive CD4+ T cells sorted from blood. Subset reported: CD45RA+ positively selected.

The CDR3 nucleotides read TGTGCCAGCAGCTCGACAGGAGCACGCACAGATACGCAGTATTTT. It encodes CASSSTGARTDTQYF. V and J are TRBV7-3 and TRBJ2-3, with D perhaps matching TRBD1 (6 bases). This CDR3 has 15 residues. In germline, CDR1 is SGHTA, CDR2 FQGTGA. Trimming stripped 4 bases from V and 1 base from J, with 12 bases between. Combining the CDR3 with reference TRBV7-3 and TRBJ2-3 gives the whole variable domain GAGVSQTPSNKVTEKGKYVELRCDPISGHTALYWYRQSLGQGPEFLIYFQGTGAADDSGLPNDRFFAVRPEGSVSTLKIQRTERGDSAVYLCASSSTGARTDTQYFGPGTRLTVL.